This is a list of T cell receptor beta chains from one sample in a study of T cells in Graves' hyperthyroidism and ophthalmopathy. One entry per CDR3 protein, called by TCRdb with MiXCR from the multiplex PCR reads. The sample carries approximately 400,000 distinct CDR3 sequences, roughly 19% recorded once. Source material: blood. The source is a woman younger than 35 with Graves' hyperthyroidism. Both conserved end residues are part of each CDR3. Fields, in order: D gene, clone size, V gene, J gene, CDR3 protein, CDR3 DNA. D genes are given only for firm matches. Some rows mark clone size as missing; the rest say once, few, many or name a class of expanded clone.

d_gene: NA
abundance: few
v_gene: TRBV20-1
j_gene: TRBJ2-7
CDR3aa: CSARPLVKSSYEQYF
CDR3nt: TGCAGTGCGAGGCCCCTTGTAAAAAGCTCCTACGAGCAGTACTTC

d_gene: TRBD1
abundance: many
v_gene: TRBV7-2
j_gene: TRBJ1-1
CDR3aa: CASRIKGTAKNTEAFF
CDR3nt: TGTGCCAGCAGAATCAAAGGGACAGCCAAGAACACTGAAGCTTTCTTT

d_gene: TRBD1
abundance: many
v_gene: TRBV7-9
j_gene: TRBJ1-2
CDR3aa: CASSLGTAPNYGYTF
CDR3nt: TGTGCCAGCAGTTTAGGGACAGCCCCTAACTATGGCTACACCTTC

d_gene: NA
abundance: many
v_gene: TRBV28
j_gene: TRBJ1-1
CDR3aa: CASSLDMNTEAFF
CDR3nt: TGTGCCAGCAGTTTAGACATGAACACTGAAGCTTTCTTT

d_gene: NA
abundance: many
v_gene: TRBV30
j_gene: TRBJ1-2
CDR3aa: CAWMTPFYGYTF
CDR3nt: TGTGCCTGGATGACGCCCTTCTATGGCTACACCTTC

d_gene: NA
abundance: many
v_gene: TRBV20-1
j_gene: TRBJ1-1
CDR3aa: CSARGTVRNTEAFF
CDR3nt: TGCAGTGCTAGGGGAACGGTGAGGAACACTGAAGCTTTCTTT

d_gene: NA
abundance: NA
v_gene: TRBV5-4
j_gene: TRBJ1-1
CDR3aa: CASRHWGEATEAFF
CDR3nt: TGTGCCAGCCGACATTGGGGAGAGGCCACTGAAGCTTTCTTT

d_gene: TRBD2
abundance: many
v_gene: TRBV7-6
j_gene: TRBJ2-7
CDR3aa: CASTIGGGSSYEQYF
CDR3nt: TGTGCCAGCACTATCGGCGGCGGGAGCTCCTACGAGCAGTACTTC

d_gene: TRBD1
abundance: many
v_gene: TRBV6-4
j_gene: TRBJ2-1
CDR3aa: CASSETGDPNNEQFF
CDR3nt: TGTGCCAGCAGCGAGACAGGGGACCCTAACAATGAGCAGTTCTTC

d_gene: TRBD2
abundance: NA
v_gene: TRBV20-1
j_gene: TRBJ2-7
CDR3aa: CSASSGGEYKQYF
CDR3nt: TGCAGTGCTAGTAGCGGGGGGGAGTACAAGCAGTACTTC

d_gene: NA
abundance: many
v_gene: TRBV5-1
j_gene: TRBJ1-5
CDR3aa: CASSLEGSRGQPQHF
CDR3nt: TGCGCCAGCAGCTTGGAGGGTTCGAGGGGACAGCCCCAGCATTTT

d_gene: NA
abundance: few
v_gene: TRBV16
j_gene: TRBJ2-3
CDR3aa: CASSQTTDTQYF
CDR3nt: TGTGCCAGCAGCCAAACCACAGATACGCAGTATTTT

d_gene: TRBD1
abundance: many
v_gene: TRBV29-1
j_gene: TRBJ2-7
CDR3aa: CSVSYRDSSSYEQYF
CDR3nt: TGCAGCGTCTCTTACCGGGACAGCAGCTCCTACGAGCAGTACTTC

d_gene: TRBD2
abundance: NA
v_gene: TRBV6-5
j_gene: TRBJ2-5
CDR3aa: CASSYGGLAGETQYF
CDR3nt: TGTGCCAGCAGTTACGGAGGCCTAGCGGGTGAGACCCAGTACTTC

d_gene: NA
abundance: NA
v_gene: TRBV7-2
j_gene: TRBJ1-5
CDR3aa: CASSFGGTDQPQHF
CDR3nt: TGTGCCAGCAGCTTTGGAGGGACGGATCAGCCCCAGCATTTT

d_gene: NA
abundance: NA
v_gene: TRBV6-1
j_gene: TRBJ1-1
CDR3aa: CASSGTSESTEAFF
CDR3nt: TGTGCCAGCAGTGGAACCTCAGAGAGCACTGAAGCTTTCTTT

d_gene: TRBD1
abundance: NA
v_gene: TRBV6-2/TRBV6-3
j_gene: TRBJ1-2
CDR3aa: CASSSDRQGASHGYTF
CDR3nt: TGTGCCAGCAGTTCGGACCGACAGGGGGCGAGTCATGGCTACACCTTC

d_gene: NA
abundance: NA
v_gene: TRBV6-1
j_gene: TRBJ1-1
CDR3aa: CASRKGQSPRDEAFF
CDR3nt: TGTGCCAGCAGGAAGGGACAATCCCCGAGGGATGAAGCTTTCTTT

d_gene: NA
abundance: many
v_gene: TRBV20-1
j_gene: TRBJ1-5
CDR3aa: CSARDGVQPQHF
CDR3nt: TGCAGTGCTAGAGACGGGGTTCAGCCCCAGCATTTT

d_gene: NA
abundance: once
v_gene: TRBV4-1
j_gene: TRBJ2-5
CDR3aa: CASSQGGAPGETQYF
CDR3nt: TGCGCCAGCAGCCAAGGGGGCGCCCCGGGAGAGACCCAGTACTTC

d_gene: NA
abundance: many
v_gene: TRBV6-1
j_gene: TRBJ2-2
CDR3aa: CASNAVTGELFF
CDR3nt: TGTGCCAGCAACGCCGTCACCGGGGAGCTGTTTTTT

d_gene: NA
abundance: many
v_gene: TRBV12-3/TRBV12-4
j_gene: TRBJ1-1
CDR3aa: CASSRDNTEAFF
CDR3nt: TGTGCCAGCAGTCGGGACAACACTGAAGCTTTCTTT

d_gene: TRBD1
abundance: once
v_gene: TRBV6-1
j_gene: TRBJ1-2
CDR3aa: CASSRVGTGGFGYGYTF
CDR3nt: TGTGCCAGCAGTCGAGTAGGGACAGGGGGATTCGGCTATGGCTACACCTTC

d_gene: TRBD1
abundance: many
v_gene: TRBV5-1
j_gene: TRBJ1-2
CDR3aa: CASSPTGTGYGYTF
CDR3nt: TGCGCCAGCAGCCCTACCGGGACAGGGTATGGCTACACCTTC

d_gene: NA
abundance: many
v_gene: TRBV6-5
j_gene: TRBJ2-2
CDR3aa: CASNIPRWELFF
CDR3nt: TGTGCCAGCAATATACCCCGGTGGGAGCTGTTTTTT

d_gene: NA
abundance: many
v_gene: TRBV28
j_gene: TRBJ2-5
CDR3aa: CASSHPRAQYF
CDR3nt: TGTGCCAGCAGTCACCCGAGGGCCCAGTACTTC

d_gene: NA
abundance: few
v_gene: TRBV30
j_gene: TRBJ2-5
CDR3aa: CAWSVYVSQETQYF
CDR3nt: TGTGCCTGGAGTGTGTATGTGAGCCAAGAGACCCAGTACTTC